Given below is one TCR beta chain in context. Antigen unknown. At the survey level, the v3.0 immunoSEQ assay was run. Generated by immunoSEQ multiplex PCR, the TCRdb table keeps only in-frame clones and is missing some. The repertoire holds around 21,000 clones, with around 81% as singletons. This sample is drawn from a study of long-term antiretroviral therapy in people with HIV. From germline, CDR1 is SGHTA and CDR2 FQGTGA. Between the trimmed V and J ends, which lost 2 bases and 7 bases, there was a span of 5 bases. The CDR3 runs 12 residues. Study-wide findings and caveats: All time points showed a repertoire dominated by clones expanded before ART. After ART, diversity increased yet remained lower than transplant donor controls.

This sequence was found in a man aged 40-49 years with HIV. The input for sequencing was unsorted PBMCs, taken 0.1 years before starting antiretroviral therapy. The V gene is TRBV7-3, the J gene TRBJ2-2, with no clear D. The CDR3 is CASSLGVGELFF. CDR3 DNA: TGTGCCAGCAGCTTAGGGGTCGGGGAGCTGTTTTTT.